This T cell receptor (beta chain) was observed in a study of preoperative IRX-2 immunotherapy in early breast cancer. The CDR3 consists of 15 residues. Data came from immunoSEQ multiplex PCR; TCRdb stores just in-frame clones and leaves some out. Of roughly 27,000 clones listed, 70% to 85% are singletons. Treatment noted: preoperative locoregional IRX-2 cytokine immunotherapy. Patients received preoperative, locoregional IRX-2 cytokine immunotherapy in a phase Ib study. This clonotype originated in a human donor with breast cancer. This material was acquired from a patient treated with IRX-2 immunotherapy. This chain links TRBV7-5 with TRBJ2-7; the DNA was not used to check the table's D call, TRBD1. TRBV7-5 constitutes a pseudogene. The CDR3 nucleotides are TGTGCCAGCAGCTTATGGGCAGGGTCGGCCTACGAGCAGTACTTC. Protein: CASSLWAGSAYEQYF.